This is a list of T cell receptor beta chains from one sample in a study of post-analysis software for immune sequencing data. Each CDR3 protein gets one entry after TCRdb re-called the PCR reads with MiXCR. The sample contains roughly 600,000 distinct CDR3 sequences, 40% to 50% of which appear only once. The specimen sequenced was blood. The receptors derive from a girl aged 10-17 years with multiple sclerosis. Each CDR3 is given with its conserved first and last residue. D genes are given only for firm matches. Size values are once, few and many counts, or a class for expanded clones, and some rows have none.

j_call clone_size v_call d_call cdr3_aa cdr3_nt
TRBJ1-6 - TRBV5-1 - CASSLGTTYNSPLHF TGCGCCAGCAGCTTGGGGACAACCTATAATTCACCCCTCCACTTT
TRBJ1-1 few TRBV20-1 - CSAIRHQAFF TGCAGTGCTATCCGTCATCAGGCTTTCTTT
TRBJ2-5 few TRBV20-1 TRBD1 CSARYDRAGETQYF TGCAGTGCCCGATACGACAGGGCAGGGGAGACCCAGTACTTC
TRBJ2-7 - TRBV12-3/TRBV12-4 TRBD2 CASSLSSGGGHEQYF TGTGCCAGCAGTCTTTCATCGGGGGGAGGACACGAGCAGTACTTC
TRBJ1-4 once TRBV6-6 - CASRVIVGNEKLFF TGTGCCAGCAGAGTAATAGTGGGGAATGAAAAACTGTTTTTT
TRBJ2-5 - TRBV6-1 TRBD1 CASSDHRGDETQYF TGTGCCAGCAGTGACCACAGGGGGGACGAGACCCAGTACTTC
TRBJ2-3 many TRBV9 - CASSVGPQGTDTQYF TGTGCCAGCAGCGTAGGACCACAGGGCACAGATACGCAGTATTTT
TRBJ2-1 - TRBV6-4 - CASSDSAYNEQFF TGTGCCAGCAGTGACTCAGCGTACAATGAGCAGTTCTTC
TRBJ2-5 - TRBV7-9 TRBD2 CASRDYSRGGQETQYF TGTGCCAGCAGGGACTACTCGCGGGGGGGCCAAGAGACCCAGTACTTC
TRBJ2-7 - TRBV5-1 - CASSLTEEPYEQYF TGCGCCAGCAGCTTGACAGAGGAACCCTACGAGCAGTACTTC
TRBJ2-7 few TRBV29-1 TRBD2 CSVSSGRALVENEQYF TGCAGCGTTTCCAGCGGGAGGGCCCTCGTGGAGAACGAGCAGTACTTC
TRBJ2-7 few TRBV5-1 TRBD1 CASSPDRIDYEQYF TGCGCCAGCAGCCCGGACAGGATTGACTACGAGCAGTACTTC
TRBJ1-4 - TRBV20-1 - CSAAEGTKTTNEKLFF TGCAGTGCTGCTGAGGGCACAAAAACAACTAATGAAAAACTGTTTTTT
TRBJ1-4 - TRBV4-1 - CASSQVMSEKLFF TGCGCCAGCAGCCAAGTAATGAGTGAAAAACTGTTTTTT
TRBJ1-1 - TRBV11-3 TRBD1 CASSFLNRGAFF TGTGCCAGCAGCTTCCTCAACAGGGGAGCTTTCTTT
TRBJ2-3 few TRBV3-1 - CASSQDVGRGTDTQYF TGTGCCAGCAGCCAAGATGTTGGCAGGGGTACAGATACGCAGTATTTT
TRBJ2-6 once TRBV12-3/TRBV12-4 - CASSFSRVGANVRTF TGTGCCAGCAGTTTCAGCCGGGTTGGGGCCAACGTCCGGACTTTC
TRBJ2-5 - TRBV7-2 - CASSLVSGEETQYF TGTGCCAGCAGCTTAGTATCAGGGGAAGAGACCCAGTACTTC
TRBJ2-2 - TRBV2 TRBD1 CAFLPKRQGITGELFF TGTGCCTTTTTACCGAAGAGACAGGGAATCACCGGGGAGCTGTTTTTT
TRBJ2-5 once TRBV20-1 TRBD2 CSASLAGGLGETQYF TGCAGTGCTAGCCTAGCGGGGGGGCTGGGAGAGACCCAGTACTTC
TRBJ2-5 - TRBV6-5 TRBD1 CASSYSNRGETQYF TGTGCCAGCAGTTACTCGAACAGGGGGGAGACCCAGTACTTC
TRBJ2-5 few TRBV10-3 TRBD2 CAISDFGELAGEETQYF TGTGCCATCAGTGACTTTGGAGAACTAGCGGGAGAAGAGACCCAGTACTTC
TRBJ2-7 few TRBV9 TRBD1 CASSVVGTGLHEQYF TGTGCCAGCAGCGTAGTCGGGACAGGGCTCCACGAGCAGTACTTC
TRBJ2-1 - TRBV30 - CAWSPQGRGTYHEQFF TGTGCCTGGAGTCCCCAGGGCAGGGGAACCTACCATGAGCAGTTCTTC